This T cell receptor (beta chain) was observed in a study of response to subunit inactivated influenza vaccine. TCRdb reprocessed the RT-PCR reads via MiXCR and lists one record per CDR3 protein. The repertoire includes just under 550,000 distinct CDR3 sequences, approximately 20% of them detected once, and under 3.5% sits in the top ten. The germline V gene encodes CDR1 ENHRY and CDR2 SYGVKD. The CDR3 is 15 amino acids. V shed 5 bases and J 7 bases; nucleotides not matched to a gene: 8. This sample was also put to use in a study of T cells expressing NK-cell markers. That study reports: Template switching by 5'RACE with UMIs generated the TCR beta cDNA. Sorted CD3+CD56+NKG2C+, CD3+CD56+NKG2C- and CD3+CD56-NKG2C+ T cells provided the TCR beta repertoires. HCMV seropositivity marked most of the eight sequenced donors; one was seronegative.

The rearrangement uses TRBV10-3 and TRBJ2-1; 10 bases align to TRBD2. This clonotype was sampled from a middle-aged man who received an inactivated influenza vaccine. Sequenced here: CD4+ T cells sorted from PBMCs, sampled about 13 days after vaccination. The CDR3 region is CAISTLAGTANEQFF. In DNA, the CDR3 is TGTGCCATCAGTACACTAGCGGGGACGGCAAATGAGCAGTTCTTC.